These 5 T cell receptor beta chains originate from one sample sequenced in a study of tumor-infiltrating lymphocytes in primary liver carcinoma. Each 20-30 mg portion of unsorted bulk tissue served as the source for co-extraction of RNA and DNA. TCR beta cDNA was reverse-transcribed from roughly 0.45 ug of total RNA. The reaction used a constant-region primer and ProtoScript II reverse transcriptase. Nested multiplex PCR, run for three rounds with slightly modified ARM-PCR, yielded TCR beta libraries. In the first two PCR rounds, TRBV1-TRBV30 forward primers were paired with a C-beta reverse primer, and each round lasted approximately 9 cycles. Using its own MiXCR run on the multiplex PCR reads, TCRdb lists one record per CDR3 protein. This sample yields 60,000 or so distinct CDR3 sequences, of which 70% to 85% are seen a single time; just over 55% belongs to the top ten. The sequencing sample was made of liver tumor tissue from sampling region 2. Subset described: tumor region T2, inferior pole. These receptors were taken from a man aged 35-49 years with primary liver carcinoma and hepatitis B virus infection.

Worth noting for this clonotype: Since the CDR3 does not end with the conserved phenylalanine or tryptophan, this likely comes from a read error. The V call is TRBV6-5, the J call TRBJ1-6; D perhaps matches TRBD1 (6 bases). CDR3 length: 16 amino acids. V gave up 5 bases and J gave up 10 bases, with 21 bases separating them. CDR1 and CDR2 from the germline V gene are MNHEY and SVGAGI. In DNA form, the CDR3 reads TGTGCCAGCAGTGTACGGGGGGCGTTAGTTGGGTCACCCCTCCACTTA. Protein product: CASSVRGALVGSPLHL.

As concerns this clonotype: One base away lies a much larger clone, so this may be a sequencing read error. V usage is TRBV4-1 and J usage is TRBJ1-1, with TRBD1 identical over 8 bases. The CDR3 sequence is 16 residues long. The V gene's germline CDR1 is MGHRA and CDR2 YSYEKL. The CDR3 loop is CASSQGDRGRDTVAFF. In DNA, the CDR3 is TGCGCCAGCAGCCAAGGTGACAGGGGAAGGGACACTGTAGCTTTCTTT.

As for this clonotype: At one end the junction does not follow the germline gene, possibly because of a read error. This chain uses TRBV4-1 with TRBJ2-1, with 11 bases that match TRBD1. The CDR3 has 15 amino acids. Germline CDR1 reads MGHRA; CDR2 reads YSYEKL. The CDR3, as DNA: TGCGCCGGCAGCCTAGGACAGGGGGCGGTCGGTGAGCAGCTCTTC. Its protein is CAGSLGQGAVGEQLF.

J is TRBJ2-7 and V is TRBV4-1; D remains unclear. In germline, CDR1 is MGHRA, CDR2 YSYEKL. The CDR3 loop spans 14 amino acids. Trimming pared 0 bases from V and 5 bases from J, leaving 11 bases between. Here the CDR3 reads CASSQETSVDEQYF. The CDR3 bases are TGCGCCAGCAGCCAAGAGACCTCTGTTGACGAGCAGTACTTC.

Notes on this clonotype: This may be a read error: a much more frequent sequence differs by one nucleotide. The V call is TRBV6-2 or TRBV6-3, the J call TRBJ1-1; D gene unclear. The CDR3 runs 12 residues. In germline, CDR1 is MNHEY, CDR2 SVGEGT. V lost 8 bases and J lost 2, with 9 bases in between. CDR3 DNA sequence: TGTGCCAGCGGTCACATTAACACTGAAGCTTTCTTT. Its translation: CASGHINTEAFF.